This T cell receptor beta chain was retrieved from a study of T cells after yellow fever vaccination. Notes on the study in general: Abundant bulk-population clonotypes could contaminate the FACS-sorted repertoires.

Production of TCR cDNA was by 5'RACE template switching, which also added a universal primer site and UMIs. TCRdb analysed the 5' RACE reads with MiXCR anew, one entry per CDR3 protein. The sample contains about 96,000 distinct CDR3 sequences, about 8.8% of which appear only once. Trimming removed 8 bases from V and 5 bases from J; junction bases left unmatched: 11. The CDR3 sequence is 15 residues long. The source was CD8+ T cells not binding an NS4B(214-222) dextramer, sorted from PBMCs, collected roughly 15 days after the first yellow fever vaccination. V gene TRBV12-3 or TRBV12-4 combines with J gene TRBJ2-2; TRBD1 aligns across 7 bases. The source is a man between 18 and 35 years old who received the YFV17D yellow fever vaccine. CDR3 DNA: TGTGCCAGCGGAATAACAGGGGAAAAGACCGGGGAGCTGTTTTTT. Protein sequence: CASGITGEKTGELFF.